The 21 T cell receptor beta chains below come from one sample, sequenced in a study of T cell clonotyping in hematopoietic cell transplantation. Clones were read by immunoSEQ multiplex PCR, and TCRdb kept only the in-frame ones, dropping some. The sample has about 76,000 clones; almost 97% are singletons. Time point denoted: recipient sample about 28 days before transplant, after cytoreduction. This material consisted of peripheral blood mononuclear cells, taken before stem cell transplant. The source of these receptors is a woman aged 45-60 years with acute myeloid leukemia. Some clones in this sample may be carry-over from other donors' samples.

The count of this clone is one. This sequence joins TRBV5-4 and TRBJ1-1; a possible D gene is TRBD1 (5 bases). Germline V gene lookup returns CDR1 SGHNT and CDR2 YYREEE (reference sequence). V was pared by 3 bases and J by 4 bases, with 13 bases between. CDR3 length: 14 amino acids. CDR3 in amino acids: CASSWPDRITEAFF. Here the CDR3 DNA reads TGTGCCAGCAGCTGGCCCGACAGAATCACTGAAGCTTTCTTT.

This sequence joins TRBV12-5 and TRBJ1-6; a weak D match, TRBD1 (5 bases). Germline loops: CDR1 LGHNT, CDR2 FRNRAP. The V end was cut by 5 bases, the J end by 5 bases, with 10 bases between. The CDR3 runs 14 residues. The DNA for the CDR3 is TGTGCTAGTGGTACAGGAGACAATAATTCACCCCTCCACTTT. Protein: CASGTGDNNSPLHF.

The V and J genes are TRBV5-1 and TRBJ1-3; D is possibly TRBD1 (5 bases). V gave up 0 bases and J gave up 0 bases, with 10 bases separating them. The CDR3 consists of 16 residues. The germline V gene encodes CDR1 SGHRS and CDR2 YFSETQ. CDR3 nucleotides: TGCGCCAGCAGCTTGGCCGGGGGAAACTCTGGAAACACCATATATTTT. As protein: CASSLAGGNSGNTIYF.

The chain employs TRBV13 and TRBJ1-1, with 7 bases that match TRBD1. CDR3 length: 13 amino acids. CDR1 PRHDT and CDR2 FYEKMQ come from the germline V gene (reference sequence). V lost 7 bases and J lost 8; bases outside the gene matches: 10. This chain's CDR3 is CASTRQGLWEAFF. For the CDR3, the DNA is TGTGCCAGCACCCGACAGGGCCTTTGGGAAGCTTTCTTT.

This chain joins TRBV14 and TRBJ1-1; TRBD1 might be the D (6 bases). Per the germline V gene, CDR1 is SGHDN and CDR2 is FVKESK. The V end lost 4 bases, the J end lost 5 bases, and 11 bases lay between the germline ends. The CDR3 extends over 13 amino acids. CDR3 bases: TGTGCCAGCAGCCTAAACGACAGGACTGAAGCTTTCTTT. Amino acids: CASSLNDRTEAFF.

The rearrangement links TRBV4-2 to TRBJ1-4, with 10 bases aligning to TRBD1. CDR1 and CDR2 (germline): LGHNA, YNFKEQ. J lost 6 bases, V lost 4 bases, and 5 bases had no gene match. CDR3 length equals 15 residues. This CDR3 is CASSLTGTGDEKLFF. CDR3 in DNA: TGTGCCAGCAGCCTGACCGGGACAGGGGATGAAAAACTGTTTTTT.

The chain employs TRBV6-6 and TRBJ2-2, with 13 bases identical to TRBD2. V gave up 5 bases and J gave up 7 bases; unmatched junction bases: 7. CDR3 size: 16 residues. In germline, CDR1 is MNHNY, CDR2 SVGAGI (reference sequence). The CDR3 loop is CASSGRGLAGVGELFF. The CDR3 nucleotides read TGTGCCAGCAGTGGACGAGGACTAGCGGGGGTCGGGGAGCTGTTTTTT.

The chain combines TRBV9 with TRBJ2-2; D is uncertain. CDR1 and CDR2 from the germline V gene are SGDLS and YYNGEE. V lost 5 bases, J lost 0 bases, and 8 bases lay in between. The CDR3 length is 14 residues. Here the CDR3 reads CASRAPSNTGELFF. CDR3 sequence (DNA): TGTGCCAGCAGAGCACCCTCGAACACCGGGGAGCTGTTTTTT.

CDR3 residues: CASSYPGQGSYEQYF. CDR3 DNA: TGTGCCAGCAGTTACCCGGGACAGGGCTCCTACGAGCAGTACTTC. The rearrangement links TRBV6-6 to TRBJ2-7; TRBD1 aligns across 9 bases. This CDR3 contains 15 residues. Germline V gives CDR1 MNHNY, CDR2 SVGAGI (reference sequence). V shed 2 bases, J shed 0 bases, and the junction held 2 bases outside the gene matches.

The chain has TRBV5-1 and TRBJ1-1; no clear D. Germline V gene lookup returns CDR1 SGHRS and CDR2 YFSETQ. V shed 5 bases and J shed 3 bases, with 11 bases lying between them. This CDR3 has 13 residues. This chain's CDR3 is CASRALGDTEAFF. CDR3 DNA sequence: TGCGCCAGCAGAGCCCTTGGGGACACTGAAGCTTTCTTT.

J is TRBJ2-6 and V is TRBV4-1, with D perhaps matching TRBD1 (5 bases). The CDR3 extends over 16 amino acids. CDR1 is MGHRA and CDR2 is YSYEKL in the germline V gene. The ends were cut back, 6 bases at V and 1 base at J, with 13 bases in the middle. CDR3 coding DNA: TGCGCCAGCAGACCCTGGGGCGGATCTGGGGCCAACGTCCTGACTTTC. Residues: CASRPWGGSGANVLTF.

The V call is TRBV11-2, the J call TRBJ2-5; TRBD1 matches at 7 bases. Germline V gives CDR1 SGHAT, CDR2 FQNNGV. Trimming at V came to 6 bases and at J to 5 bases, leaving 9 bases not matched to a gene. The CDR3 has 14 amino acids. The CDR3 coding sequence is TGTGCCAGCAGTTATAAGGGGGCGGAGGAGACCCAGTACTTC. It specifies CASSYKGAEETQYF.

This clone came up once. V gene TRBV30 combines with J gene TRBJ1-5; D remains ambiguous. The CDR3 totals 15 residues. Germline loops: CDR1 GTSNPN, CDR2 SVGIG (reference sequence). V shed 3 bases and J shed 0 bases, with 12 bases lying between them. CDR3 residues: CAWRERVSSNQPQHF. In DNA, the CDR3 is TGTGCCTGGAGGGAGAGGGTGTCTAGCAATCAGCCCCAGCATTTT.

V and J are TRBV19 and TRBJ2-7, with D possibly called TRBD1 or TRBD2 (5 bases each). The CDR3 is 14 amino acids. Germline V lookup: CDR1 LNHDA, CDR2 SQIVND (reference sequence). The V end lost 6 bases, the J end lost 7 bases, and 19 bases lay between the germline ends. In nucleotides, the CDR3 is TGTGCCAGTAGGGTCGGGACGTCCTCGGGGGAGCAGTACTTC. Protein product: CASRVGTSSGEQYF.

The CDR3 loop is CASRNSAGDEKLFF. The CDR3 DNA reads TGTGCCAGCAGAAACTCCGCCGGTGATGAAAAACTGTTTTTT. This chain uses TRBV6-1 with TRBJ1-4, with no clear D. Trimming left V 6 bases short and J 6 bases short, with 14 bases between. The CDR3 extends over 14 amino acids. The V gene's germline CDR1 is MNHNS and CDR2 SASEGT.

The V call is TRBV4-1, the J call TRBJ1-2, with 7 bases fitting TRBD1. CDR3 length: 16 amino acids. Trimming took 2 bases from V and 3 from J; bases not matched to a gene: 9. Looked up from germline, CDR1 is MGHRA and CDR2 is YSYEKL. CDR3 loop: CASSQNHRGDDYGYTF. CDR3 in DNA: TGCGCCAGCAGCCAAAACCACAGGGGCGACGACTATGGCTACACCTTC.

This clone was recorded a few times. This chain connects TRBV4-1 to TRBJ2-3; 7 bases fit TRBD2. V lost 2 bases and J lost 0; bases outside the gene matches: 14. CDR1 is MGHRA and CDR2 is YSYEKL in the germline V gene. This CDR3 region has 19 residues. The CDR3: CASSQSGNSGASSTDTQYF. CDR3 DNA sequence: TGCGCCAGCAGCCAAAGCGGCAACAGCGGGGCGTCTAGCACAGATACGCAGTATTTT.

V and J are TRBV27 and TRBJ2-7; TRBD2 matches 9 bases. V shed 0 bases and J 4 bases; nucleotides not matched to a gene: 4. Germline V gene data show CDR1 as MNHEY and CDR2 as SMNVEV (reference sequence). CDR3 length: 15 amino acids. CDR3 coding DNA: TGTGCCAGCAGTTTATCAGCGGGGGGCCCATACGAGCAGTACTTC. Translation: CASSLSAGGPYEQYF.

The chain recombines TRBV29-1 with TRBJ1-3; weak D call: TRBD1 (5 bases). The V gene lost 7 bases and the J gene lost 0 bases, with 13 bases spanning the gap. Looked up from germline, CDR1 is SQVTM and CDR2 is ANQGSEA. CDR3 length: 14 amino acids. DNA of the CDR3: TGCAGCGCAAACGGGGGTAACTCTGGAAACACCATATATTTT. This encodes CSANGGNSGNTIYF.

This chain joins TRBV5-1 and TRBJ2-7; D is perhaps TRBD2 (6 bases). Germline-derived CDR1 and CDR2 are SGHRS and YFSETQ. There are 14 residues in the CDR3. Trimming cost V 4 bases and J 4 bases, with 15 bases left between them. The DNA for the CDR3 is TGCGCCAGCAGCCCCGGGGTAGCGGATTACGAGCAGTACTTC. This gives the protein CASSPGVADYEQYF.

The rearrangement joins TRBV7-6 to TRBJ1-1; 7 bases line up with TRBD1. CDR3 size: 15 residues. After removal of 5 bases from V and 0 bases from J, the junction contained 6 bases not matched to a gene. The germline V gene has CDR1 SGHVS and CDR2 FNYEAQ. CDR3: CASSPGTDMNTEAFF. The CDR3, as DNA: TGTGCCAGCAGCCCGGGGACAGACATGAACACTGAAGCTTTCTTT.